Listed here are 16 T cell receptor beta chains from one sample, sequenced in a study of CD8 T cells in ankylosing spondylitis. TCRdb re-called the 5' RACE reads with MiXCR, one entry per CDR3 protein. The sample carries 150,000 to 200,000 distinct CDR3 sequences, 25% to 35% recorded once. Sequenced: synovial fluid, either unsorted or a sorted T cell fraction (not recorded which). These receptors originate from a male donor with ankylosing spondylitis.

The rearrangement uses TRBV12-3 or TRBV12-4 and TRBJ2-1; 13 nucleotides agree with TRBD2. With V trimmed by 6 bases and J by 8 bases, 7 bases remained unmatched. The CDR3 totals 15 residues. The CDR3 loop is CASSRGLAGVDEQFF. DNA for the CDR3: TGTGCCAGCAGCCGAGGACTAGCGGGGGTCGATGAGCAGTTCTTC.

This chain links TRBV5-1 with TRBJ2-5; 12 nucleotides align to TRBD2. Looked up from germline, CDR1 is SGHRS and CDR2 is YFSETQ. Unmatched junction bases numbered 2, after V lost 3 bases and J lost 2 bases. The CDR3 has 15 amino acids. The CDR3 here is CASSSGLAGQETQYF. The CDR3 coding sequence is TGCGCCAGCAGCTCAGGACTAGCGGGGCAAGAGACCCAGTACTTC.

The gene calls are TRBV20-1 and TRBJ1-5; TRBD1 is a possible D gene (5 bases). This CDR3 comprises 13 residues. Germline V gene lookup returns CDR1 DFQATT and CDR2 SNEGSKA (reference sequence). Trimming removed 3 bases from V and 7 bases from J, with 13 bases in between. The CDR3 DNA reads TGCAGTGCTAGGCAGGGTGAGGTGCAGCCCCAGCATTTT. The encoded protein is CSARQGEVQPQHF.

This clonotype came up many times. The chain couples TRBV29-1 to TRBJ2-7; tentative D call: TRBD1 (5 bases). The CDR3 loop spans 13 amino acids. V shed 5 bases and J shed 6 bases, with 17 bases lying between them. From germline, CDR1 is SQVTM and CDR2 ANQGSEA. This CDR3 is CSVYKPLGPEQYF. In DNA, the CDR3 is TGCAGCGTTTATAAGCCCCTGGGGCCCGAGCAGTACTTC.

This rearrangement joins TRBV20-1 to TRBJ2-1, with 8 bases fitting TRBD2. V was clipped by 0 bases and J by 0 bases; unmatched bases: 10. Germline values: CDR1 DFQATT, CDR2 SNEGSKA (reference sequence). The CDR3 is 18 residues long. The CDR3 DNA follows: TGCAGTGCTAGAGATCCGGCTAGCGGGCCTAGCTCCTACAATGAGCAGTTCTTC. This translates into CSARDPASGPSSYNEQFF.

This clonotype was found many times. The chain has TRBV5-5 and TRBJ2-5, with 8 bases aligning to TRBD1. J gave up 5 bases and V 4 bases, and 7 bases lay outside the gene matches. Germline values: CDR1 SGHKS, CDR2 YYEKEE (reference sequence). CDR3 size: 14 residues. For the CDR3, the DNA is TGTGCCAGCAGCCCCCGGACAGGGATGGAGACCCAGTACTTC. It encodes CASSPRTGMETQYF.

V gene TRBV2 combines with J gene TRBJ1-1; tentative D call: TRBD1 (5 bases). This CDR3 is built from 15 residues. Germline V gene sequence: CDR1 SNHLY, CDR2 FYNNEI. V shed 1 base and J shed 5 bases, with 14 bases lying between them. CDR3 bases: TGTGCCAGCAGTGAAGATATGGGGCGCCGGACTGAAGCTTTCTTT. Translation: CASSEDMGRRTEAFF.

This clonotype was picked up many times. V and J are TRBV29-1 and TRBJ1-2; no definite D call. V was pared by 1 base and J by 4 bases, with 7 bases between. The CDR3 contains 12 residues. Per the germline V gene, CDR1 is SQVTM and CDR2 is ANQGSEA. The CDR3 is CSVEVGFYGYTF. The DNA of the CDR3 is TGCAGCGTTGAAGTCGGGTTCTATGGCTACACCTTC. Complete variable domain (other parts from reference TRBV29-1 and TRBJ1-2): SAVISQKPSRDICQRGTSLTIQCQVDSQVTMMFWYRQQPGQSLTLIATANQGSEATYESGFVIDKFPISRPNLTFSTLTVSNMSPEDSSIYLCSVEVGFYGYTFGSGTRLTVV.

This clonotype is labeled medium-sized. The chain is built from TRBV7-9 and TRBJ2-5; the D call may be TRBD1 or TRBD2 (5 bases each). The CDR3 has 15 residues. V was shortened by 2 bases and J by 1 base, with 11 bases between the two germline ends. The germline V gene has CDR1 SEHNR and CDR2 FQNEAQ (reference sequence). The CDR3 DNA is TGTGCCAGCAGCTTAAGAGGGGATAGCCAAGAGACCCAGTACTTC. Translating it yields CASSLRGDSQETQYF.

In its sample, this clonotype was seen a few times. V is TRBV6-1 and J is TRBJ1-3, with D possibly being TRBD1 (5 bases). CDR1 and CDR2 from the germline V gene are MNHNS and SASEGT. Deletions cut 2 bases from V and 0 bases from J, with 17 bases between. The CDR3 has 18 amino acids. For the CDR3, the DNA is TGTGCCAGCAGTGAACGTGTCGGGGGAAGCGACTCTGGAAACACCATATATTTT. This codes for CASSERVGGSDSGNTIYF.

The chain has TRBV5-5 and TRBJ2-7; the match to TRBD2 covers 7 bases. J lost 0 bases, V lost 3 bases, and 3 bases had no gene match. CDR1 SGHKS and CDR2 YYEKEE come from the germline V gene (reference sequence). The CDR3 consists of 14 residues. This CDR3 is CASSYGTTSYEQYF. Here the CDR3 DNA reads TGTGCCAGCAGCTACGGGACTACCTCCTACGAGCAGTACTTC. Full variable domain (outside the CDR3, taken from reference TRBV5-5 and TRBJ2-7): DAGVTQSPTHLIKTRGQQVTLRCSPISGHKSVSWYQQVLGQGPQFIFQYYEKEERGRGNFPDRFSARQFPNYSSELNVNALLLGDSALYLCASSYGTTSYEQYFGPGTRLTVT.

This clonotype came up many times. The chain combines TRBV6-5 with TRBJ2-2; D may match TRBD1 or TRBD2 (5 bases each). The CDR3 length is 16 residues. Germline CDR1 is MNHEY and CDR2 is SVGAGI. V was clipped by 2 bases and J by 1 base, with 11 bases between them. In DNA, the CDR3 is TGTGCCAGCAGTTACCGAGGGACGGGGAACACCGGGGAGCTGTTTTTT. Translated: CASSYRGTGNTGELFF.

The chain carries TRBV12-3 or TRBV12-4 and TRBJ2-5, with TRBD2 matching 8 bases. The CDR3 loop spans 15 amino acids. The V segment lost 3 bases and the J segment 5 bases; nucleotides outside the gene matches: 8. The CDR3 coding sequence is TGTGCCAGCAGTTTTCGTCGGGAGGGGGGGGAGACCCAGTACTTC. This sequence encodes CASSFRREGGETQYF.

This clonotype was recorded once. V and J are TRBV19 and TRBJ2-1; D is unclear. Deletions cut 4 bases from V and 11 bases from J, with 18 bases between. Germline assignment: CDR1 LNHDA and CDR2 SQIVND (reference sequence). This CDR3 is 14 amino acids long. The CDR3 reads CASSNGGPQYKQFF. The CDR3 DNA reads as TGTGCCAGTAGTAACGGTGGGCCACAATATAAGCAGTTCTTC.

V is TRBV11-2 and J is TRBJ2-7; 8 nucleotides agree with TRBD1. Germline loops: CDR1 SGHAT, CDR2 FQNNGV. This CDR3 is built from 13 residues. V lost 3 bases and J lost 6; bases outside the gene matches: 4. CDR3 sequence: CASSFVTGVEQYF. The DNA for the CDR3 is TGTGCCAGCAGCTTTGTGACAGGGGTCGAGCAGTACTTC. Supplemented by reference TRBV11-2 and TRBJ2-7, the full variable domain reads EAGVAQSPRYKIIEKRQSVAFWCNPISGHATLYWYQQILGQGPKLLIQFQNNGVVDDSQLPKDRFSAERLKGVDSTLKIQPAKLEDSAVYLCASSFVTGVEQYFGPGTRLTVT.

The sample holds a few counts of this clonotype. The V call is TRBV5-1, the J call TRBJ1-6, with 7 bases fitting TRBD1. The CDR3 runs 17 residues. Trimming cost V 4 bases and J 9 bases; bases outside gene matches: 16. CDR1 and CDR2 (germline): SGHRS, YFSETQ. CDR3 amino acids: CASSTGQAARGSSPLHF. In DNA form, the CDR3 reads TGCGCCAGCAGCACCGGACAGGCGGCCCGAGGTAGTTCACCCCTCCACTTT.